The 28 T cell receptor beta chains presented below share a single source sample, sequenced in a study of shared clonotypes between healthy human individuals (dated by TCRdb to the early 2020s). The protocol used for the library was the immunoSEQ multiplex PCR assay. Not all clones reach the TCRdb copy of this immuneACCESS table, which keeps in-frame sequences only. Checked studies attribute under half of the gap to unresolved V genes and leave the rest unexplained. For this sample there are roughly 570,000 clones; roughly 98% appear just once. The ten largest clones represent less than 0.35% of the sample. CD8 naive samples were obtained by positive selection for CCR7 among CD45RO-negative cells, yielding a CD45RA+CCR7+ population from which TemRA cells were excluded. The sample consisted of naive CD8+ T cells sorted from blood. What the cell subset or site label conveys for this sample: CD45RA+CCR7+. These receptors all stem from a man aged 30-40 years in good health.

As regards this clone: This specimen includes other DNA sequences encoding the same CDR3. The chain uses TRBV9 and TRBJ2-1; D gene uncertain. Trimming left V 2 bases short and J 5 bases short, with 2 bases between. The CDR3 sequence is 11 residues long. Germline CDR1 and CDR2: SGDLS and YYNGEE. CDR3 coding DNA: TGTGCCAGCAGCGTCGACAATGAGCAGTTCTTC. Protein: CASSVDNEQFF.

This chain links TRBV7-6 with TRBJ2-2, with 8 bases identical to TRBD2. This CDR3 region has 16 residues. Trimming at V came to 1 base and at J to 5 bases, leaving 6 bases not matched to a gene. Germline CDR1 SGHVS, CDR2 FNYEAQ. CDR3: CASSLVVGLETGELFF. In nucleotides, the CDR3 is TGTGCCAGCAGCTTAGTAGTGGGACTAGAGACCGGGGAGCTGTTTTTT.

The chain combines TRBV7-9 with TRBJ2-1; D gene unclear. Trimming removed 5 bases at V and 1 base at J, with 18 bases between. There are 17 residues in the CDR3. Germline V lookup: CDR1 SEHNR, CDR2 FQNEAQ (reference sequence). This chain's CDR3 is CASSPVPGEGSYNEQFF. The CDR3 DNA reads as TGTGCCAGCAGCCCGGTCCCCGGAGAAGGGTCCTACAATGAGCAGTTCTTC.

V and J are TRBV7-9 and TRBJ1-1; 9 nucleotides agree with TRBD1. This CDR3 is 15 amino acids long. Per germline, CDR1 SEHNR and CDR2 FQNEAQ (reference sequence). V was clipped by 1 base and J by 4 bases; unmatched bases: 4. The CDR3 spells CASSLDRTGVTEAFF. CDR3 DNA sequence: TGTGCCAGCAGCTTAGACCGGACAGGGGTCACTGAAGCTTTCTTT.

The rearrangement joins TRBV6-1 to TRBJ2-3; 12 bases align to TRBD2. The CDR3 is made up of 17 amino acids. Germline CDR1 and CDR2: MNHNS and SASEGT. V dropped 3 bases and J dropped 6; count of bases not matched to a gene: 10. CDR3 in amino acids: CASSDFPTSGSGDTQYF. The CDR3 region has the DNA TGTGCCAGCAGTGATTTCCCGACTAGCGGGAGCGGGGATACGCAGTATTTT.

CDR3: CASSSAGLLESNEQFF. The CDR3 DNA reads as TGTGCCAGCAGCTCCGCGGGACTCTTGGAAAGCAATGAGCAGTTCTTC. The gene calls are TRBV11-2 and TRBJ2-1, with D possibly being TRBD2 (6 bases). Per germline, CDR1 SGHAT and CDR2 FQNNGV. CDR3 length equals 16 residues. The V end was cut by 4 bases, the J end by 6 bases, with 19 bases between.

The chain combines TRBV7-9 with TRBJ1-2; no clear D gene. The length of the CDR3 is 14 residues. Germline V gene data show CDR1 as SEHNR and CDR2 as FQNEAQ (reference sequence). V was pared by 3 bases and J by 3 bases, with 11 bases between. The DNA of the CDR3 is TGTGCCAGCAGCTTCGGCGACACACACTATGGCTACACCTTC. This encodes CASSFGDTHYGYTF.

The CDR3 loop is CASSATGISLYGYTF. In DNA form, the CDR3 reads TGTGCCAGCAGTGCTACAGGGATCTCCCTTTATGGCTACACCTTC. The chain combines TRBV25-1 with TRBJ1-2; a weak D match, TRBD1 (6 bases). This CDR3 is 15 amino acids long. Germline V gene lookup returns CDR1 MGHDK and CDR2 SYGVNS. V lost 4 bases, J lost 5 bases, and 17 bases lay in between.

The chain has TRBV11-3 and TRBJ2-2; possible D gene TRBD2, 5 bases. CDR1 and CDR2 (germline): SGHNT, YENEEA. The CDR3 contains 16 residues. V shed 3 bases and J shed 3 bases, with 14 bases lying between them. For the CDR3, the DNA is TGTGCCAGCAGCTTTCGGAGGACGGGTGACACCGGGGAGCTGTTTTTT. Protein sequence: CASSFRRTGDTGELFF. Filled out from reference TRBV11-3 and TRBJ2-2, the complete variable domain reads EAGVVQSPRYKIIEKKQPVAFWCNPISGHNTLYWYLQNLGQGPELLIRYENEEAVDDSQLPKDRFSAERLKGVDSTLKIQPAELGDSAVYLCASSFRRTGDTGELFFGEGSRLTVL.

The rearrangement joins TRBV9 to TRBJ2-6, with TRBD2 identical over 7 bases. This CDR3 is built from 15 residues. V lost 3 bases to trimming and J lost 3 bases; unmatched junction nucleotides: 3. Germline CDR1 and CDR2: SGDLS and YYNGEE. The CDR3: CASSGEGYGANVLTF. The CDR3 bases are TGTGCCAGCAGCGGGGAGGGGTATGGGGCCAACGTCCTGACTTTC.

The V and J genes are TRBV9 and TRBJ2-3; 9 positions agree with TRBD2. In germline, CDR1 is SGDLS, CDR2 YYNGEE. Trimming at V came to 3 bases and at J to 0 bases, leaving 2 bases not matched to a gene. The CDR3 sequence is 15 residues long. The DNA of the CDR3 is TGTGCCAGCAGCGCTAGCGGGGTCAGCACAGATACGCAGTATTTT. It is translated as CASSASGVSTDTQYF.

This chain connects TRBV7-9 to TRBJ1-4; no clear D gene. This CDR3 contains 18 residues. V was trimmed by 5 bases and J by 5 bases, leaving 24 bases between them. Germline V gene lookup returns CDR1 SEHNR and CDR2 FQNEAQ (reference sequence). The CDR3 loop is CASSPQEGYLGTNEKLFF. The CDR3 nucleotides are TGTGCCAGCAGCCCCCAGGAAGGTTACTTGGGCACAAATGAAAAACTGTTTTTT.

The J gene is TRBJ2-7, the V gene TRBV7-8; 7 bases match TRBD2. The germline V gene encodes CDR1 SGHVS and CDR2 FQNEAQ. This CDR3 has 15 residues. The V segment lost 3 bases and the J segment 2 bases; nucleotides outside the gene matches: 7. CDR3: CASSFRAGTAYEQYF. For the CDR3, the DNA is TGTGCCAGCAGCTTCCGAGCGGGAACAGCCTACGAGCAGTACTTC.

This CDR3 is CASQFSPNPSADEQYF. The CDR3 nucleotides read TGTGCCAGTCAATTTAGCCCTAACCCAAGCGCGGACGAGCAGTACTTC. This chain joins TRBV18 and TRBJ2-7; D not resolved. V lost 9 bases and J lost 5, with 26 bases in between. CDR3 length: 16 residues. Germline CDR1 reads KGHSH; CDR2 reads LQKENI.

The rearrangement uses TRBV7-9 and TRBJ2-3; D not certain. V lost 3 bases to trimming and J lost 2 bases, with 6 bases between them. Germline assignment: CDR1 SEHNR and CDR2 FQNEAQ (reference sequence). The CDR3 consists of 13 residues. The CDR3 reads CASSFTVTDTQYF. CDR3 bases: TGTGCCAGCAGCTTTACAGTCACAGATACGCAGTATTTT.

The V call is TRBV30, the J call TRBJ2-7; 14 nucleotides line up with TRBD2. The germline CDR1 and CDR2 sequences are GTSNPN and SVGIG (reference sequence). The V and J ends lost 5 bases and 6 bases, in that order; junction bases with no gene match: 6. The CDR3 extends over 14 amino acids. CDR3: CAWAPGLAGVEQYF. The DNA of the CDR3 is TGTGCCTGGGCTCCGGGACTAGCGGGAGTCGAGCAGTACTTC. The whole variable domain, remainder taken from reference TRBV30 and TRBJ2-7, is SQTIHQWPATLVQPVGSPLSLECTVEGTSNPNLYWYRQAAGRGLQLLFYSVGIGQISSEVPQNLSASRPQDRQFILSSKKLLLSDSGFYLCAWAPGLAGVEQYFGPGTRLTVT.

The genes are TRBV6-5 and TRBJ1-2; D remains ambiguous. Germline V gene sequence: CDR1 MNHEY, CDR2 SVGAGI. V lost 6 bases, J lost 8 bases, and 22 bases lay in between. The CDR3 has 15 residues. DNA of the CDR3: TGTGCCAGCAGCCACTCATCCGGGAATAGGCGGGGCTACACCTTC. Its protein is CASSHSSGNRRGYTF.

This chain links TRBV5-1 with TRBJ2-7; 9 bases agree with TRBD1. This CDR3 has 15 residues. CDR1 is SGHRS, CDR2 YFSETQ, per germline. V shed 0 bases, J shed 5 bases, and the junction held 6 bases outside the gene matches. The CDR3 loop reads CASSLDRGLPDEQYF. CDR3 nucleotide sequence: TGCGCCAGCAGCTTGGACAGGGGGCTCCCTGACGAGCAGTACTTC. The full variable domain, in which reference TRBV5-1 and TRBJ2-7 provide the parts outside the CDR3, is KAGVTQTPRYLIKTRGQQVTLSCSPISGHRSVSWYQQTPGQGLQFLFEYFSETQRNKGNFPGRFSGRQFSNSRSEMNVSTLELGDSALYLCASSLDRGLPDEQYFGPGTRLTVT.

This chain links TRBV10-3 with TRBJ2-3, with a possible D match to TRBD2 (7 bases). The V end was cut by 3 bases, the J end by 8 bases, with 18 bases between. Germline CDR1 is ENHRY and CDR2 is SYGVKD. The CDR3 runs to 15 residues. The CDR3 spells CAISDSGSEGGTQYF. In nucleotides, the CDR3 is TGTGCCATCAGTGATAGCGGGTCCGAGGGGGGTACGCAGTATTTT.

V usage is TRBV15 and J usage is TRBJ1-5, with a tentative D call TRBD1 (5 bases). CDR1 LNHNV and CDR2 YYDKDF come from the germline V gene (reference sequence). The V gene lost 4 bases and the J gene lost 7 bases, with 8 bases spanning the gap. This CDR3 region has 12 residues. In DNA, the CDR3 is TGTGCCACCAGCACGGGGGGGCAGCCCCAGCATTTT. Its translation is CATSTGGQPQHF.

The chain links TRBV9 to TRBJ2-3; D not resolved. V lost 4 bases to trimming and J lost 2 bases, with 5 bases between them. The CDR3 covers 12 residues. The germline V gene has CDR1 SGDLS and CDR2 YYNGEE. CDR3 residues: CASSPFTDTQYF. The CDR3 nucleotides read TGTGCCAGCAGCCCTTTCACAGATACGCAGTATTTT. Drawing the rest from reference TRBV9 and TRBJ2-3, the complete variable domain is DSGVTQTPKHLITATGQRVTLRCSPRSGDLSVYWYQQSLDQGLQFLIQYYNGEERAKGNILERFSAQQFPDLHSELNLSSLELGDSALYFCASSPFTDTQYFGPGTRLTVL.

This rearrangement joins TRBV10-3 to TRBJ2-1; D possibly corresponds to TRBD2 (6 bases). CDR1 and CDR2 (germline): ENHRY, SYGVKD. The CDR3 is 16 residues long. V dropped 0 bases and J dropped 0 bases, with 9 bases sitting between them. In nucleotides, the CDR3 is TGTGCCATCAGTGAGTCGACGGGGGACTCCTACAATGAGCAGTTCTTC. The encoded protein is CAISESTGDSYNEQFF.

The rearrangement links TRBV9 to TRBJ2-3; D is unresolved. Germline loops: CDR1 SGDLS, CDR2 YYNGEE. CDR3 length: 14 residues. Trimming took 4 bases from V and 0 from J, leaving 9 bases between them. In nucleotides, the CDR3 is TGTGCCAGCAGCTGGACCCGTAGCACAGATACGCAGTATTTT. It codes for CASSWTRSTDTQYF.

The chain employs TRBV7-9 and TRBJ2-5, with D possibly matching TRBD1 (6 bases). The CDR3 runs to 15 residues. V was pared by 5 bases and J by 5 bases, with 18 bases between. Germline CDR1 reads SEHNR; CDR2 reads FQNEAQ (reference sequence). The CDR3 sequence: CASSAPQGSGETQYF. CDR3 DNA: TGTGCCAGCAGCGCACCACAGGGATCAGGGGAGACCCAGTACTTC.

This clone was picked up one time. The rearrangement uses TRBV5-1 and TRBJ2-2, with 8 bases lining up with TRBD2. The V segment lost 3 bases and the J segment 6 bases; nucleotides outside the gene matches: 10. The germline V gene encodes CDR1 SGHRS and CDR2 YFSETQ. The CDR3 sequence is 16 residues long. The CDR3 DNA is TGCGCCAGCAGCTCCGGACTAGCTCCGACTCCCGGGGAGCTGTTTTTT. Its translation: CASSSGLAPTPGELFF.

The chain recombines TRBV11-2 with TRBJ2-1; maybe TRBD2 (6 bases). The CDR3 consists of 16 residues. Germline-derived CDR1 and CDR2 are SGHAT and FQNNGV. Deletions cut 2 bases from V and 0 bases from J, with 11 bases between. The CDR3 spells CASSLLGEDSYNEQFF. For the CDR3, the DNA is TGTGCCAGCAGCTTATTGGGGGAGGACTCCTACAATGAGCAGTTCTTC.

The V call is TRBV5-1, the J call TRBJ2-3; D unclear. Looked up from germline, CDR1 is SGHRS and CDR2 is YFSETQ. Trimming cost V 4 bases and J 1 base, with 10 bases left between them. The CDR3 is made up of 14 amino acids. The CDR3 DNA reads as TGCGCCAGCAGCCAGGTTCTTGGCACAGATACGCAGTATTTT. Amino acids: CASSQVLGTDTQYF.

The chain recombines TRBV5-8 with TRBJ2-7; 7 bases are shared with TRBD2. The germline V gene has CDR1 SGHTS and CDR2 YDEGEE. V lost 5 bases and J lost 7; bases outside the gene matches: 9. This CDR3 comprises 13 residues. CDR3 DNA: TGTGCCAGCAGTCTTGGGGACTACGGGGAGCAGTACTTC. Translating it yields CASSLGDYGEQYF.